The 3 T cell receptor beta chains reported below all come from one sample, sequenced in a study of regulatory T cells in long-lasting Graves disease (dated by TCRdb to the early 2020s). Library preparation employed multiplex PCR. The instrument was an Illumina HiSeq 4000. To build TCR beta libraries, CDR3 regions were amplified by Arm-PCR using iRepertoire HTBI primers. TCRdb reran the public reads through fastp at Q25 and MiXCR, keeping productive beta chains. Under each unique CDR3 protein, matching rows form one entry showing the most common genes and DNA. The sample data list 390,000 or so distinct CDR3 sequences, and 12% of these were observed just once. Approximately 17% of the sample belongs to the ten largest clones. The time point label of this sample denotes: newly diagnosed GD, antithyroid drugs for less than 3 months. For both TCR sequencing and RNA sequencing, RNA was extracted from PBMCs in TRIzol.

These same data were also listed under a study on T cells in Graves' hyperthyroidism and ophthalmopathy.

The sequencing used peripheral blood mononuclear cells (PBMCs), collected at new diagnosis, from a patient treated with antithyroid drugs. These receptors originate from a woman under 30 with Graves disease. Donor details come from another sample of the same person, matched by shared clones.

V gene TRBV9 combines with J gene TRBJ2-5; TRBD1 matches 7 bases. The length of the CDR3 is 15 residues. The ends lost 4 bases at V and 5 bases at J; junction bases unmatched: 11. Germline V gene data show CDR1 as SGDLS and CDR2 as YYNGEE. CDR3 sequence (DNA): TGTGCCAGCAGCCCACGCCAGACAGGGTTGGAGACCCAGTACTTC. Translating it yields CASSPRQTGLETQYF.

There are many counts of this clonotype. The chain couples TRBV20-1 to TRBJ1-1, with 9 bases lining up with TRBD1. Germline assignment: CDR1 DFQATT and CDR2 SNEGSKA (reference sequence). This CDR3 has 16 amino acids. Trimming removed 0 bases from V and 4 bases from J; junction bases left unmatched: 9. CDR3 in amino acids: CSARDRGQGMATEAFF. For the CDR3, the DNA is TGCAGTGCTAGAGATAGGGGACAGGGAATGGCCACTGAAGCTTTCTTT.

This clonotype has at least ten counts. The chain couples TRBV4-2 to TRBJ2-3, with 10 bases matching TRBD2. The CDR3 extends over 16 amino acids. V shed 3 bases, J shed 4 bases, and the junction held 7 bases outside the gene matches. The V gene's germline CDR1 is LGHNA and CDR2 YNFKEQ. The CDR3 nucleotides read TGTGCCAGCAGCCATCCAGAGCGGGAGGGCGCAGATACGCAGTATTTT. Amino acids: CASSHPEREGADTQYF.